This TCR beta chain was captured in a study of blood T cell repertoires in COVID-19 (dated by TCRdb to the early 2020s). General notes on the study: The collaborator samples originated in the United States, Italy and Spain and spanned the acute and convalescent phases of COVID-19. The material from the prospective study consisted of cDNA or gDNA derived from T cells, B-cell-depleted T cells, or PBMCs. The dataset comprised deeply sampled blood TCRbeta repertoires from subjects exposed to, actively infected with, or recovered from COVID-19. The repertoires were released in a freely available public database intended as a resource for research on the immune response to SARS-CoV-2. Samples came from the ongoing ImmuneRACE study (first 160 participants) plus 1,254 subjects from 6 global collaborators. The sample metadata nearly always contained a de-identified subject ID, COVID-19 status, age in years and sex. Where available, HLA class I and class II types were obtained from metadata supplied by the sample provider rather than from assay-based typing.

TCRbeta CDR3 regions were amplified from genomic DNA by means of the immunoSEQ Assay, a bias-controlled multiplex PCR. The study's own analysis went as follows. Within the assay, amplification of reference gene primers was used to estimate how many nucleated cells each sample contained. To quantify the absolute abundance of each unique TCRbeta CDR3 rearrangement, sequence reads were collapsed and filtered. Productive Simpson clonality was computed per sample as the square root of Simpson's diversity index over productive rearrangements. This immuneACCESS table, as held by TCRdb, lists in-frame sequences with V and J called but not all clones. Of the missing ones, under half trace to an unresolved V gene in checked studies; the others have no known cause. V, J and clone size derive from that table, while D and trimming were established from the DNA sequence. The sample table lists about 300,000 clones, just over 85% of them with a count of one. The top ten hold roughly 4% of the sample.

Remarks on this clone: Its target antigen remains unknown. Base qualities are not provided; no much larger clone lies one nucleotide away.

General conclusions and limits of the study: How much clinical and demographic metadata was included differed by source and by participant, and the metadata was provided uncurated.

Trimmed from V: 4 bases; trimmed from J: 7 bases; junction bases lacking a gene match: 11. Reading the germline V gene (reference sequence) gives CDR1 SEHNR and CDR2 FQNEAQ. The CDR3, from cysteine to phenylalanine, totals 16 residues. Of the read, only the CDR3 DNA is kept; its 48 bases are in frame from base 1. Enrolling through a virtual design, the prospective study's participants ranged in age from roughly 18 to 89 years and lived across some 22 United States geographic areas. In the prospective study, cohorts were assigned on the basis of participant-reported clinical history obtained from a screening survey and a study questionnaire. Recovered participants in ImmuneRACE Cohort 3 were defined by two consecutive negative NP/OP PCR tests, clearance by a healthcare professional, or resolution of symptoms. In the prospective study, mobile phlebotomists collected whole blood, serum and a nasopharyngeal or oropharyngeal swab from each participant. Over a roughly 2-month period, participants in the prospective study had the option of providing additional blood draws and questionnaires. Before DNA extraction, blood samples from the prospective study were shipped at room temperature or frozen.

Sequencing was performed on PBMCs or T cells enriched from blood (not recorded which). The V and J segments used are TRBV7-9 and TRBJ2-7; 12 of the junction bases match TRBD2. The clonotype originates from a man aged 25 to 40 who had recovered from COVID-19. The CDR3 corresponds to CASSSQPGLAGTEQYF. The base sequence is TGTGCCAGCAGCTCTCAACCCGGACTAGCGGGAACGGAGCAGTACTTC.